Listed below are T cell receptor beta chains from one sample, sequenced in a study of T cells after yellow fever vaccination. TCRdb called the 5' RACE reads again in MiXCR, with one record for every CDR3 protein. Seen here are 100,000 to 150,000 distinct CDR3 sequences, over 8% observed once, and the top ten hold roughly 43%. The specimen comprised CD8+ T cells sorted from PBMCs, sampled on the day of the yellow fever booster vaccination. These receptors came from a young man who received the YFV17D yellow fever vaccine. CDR3s include the opening cysteine and the closing phenylalanine or tryptophan. Each record gives: D gene, clone size, J gene, V gene, CDR3 DNA, CDR3 protein. The D gene is left open where the match is weak. Clone size is shown for a subset of rows, as once, few, many or a class of expanded clone.

- few TRBJ1-2 TRBV29-1 TGCAGCGTTGAGGGCCCAGGGAATAATGGCTACACCTTC CSVEGPGNNGYTF
TRBD1 many TRBJ1-2 TRBV6-5 TGTGCCAGCAGTTACACCGGGACAGCCCCAGGACTCGGCTACACCTTC CASSYTGTAPGLGYTF
- few TRBJ2-6 TRBV19 TGTGCCAGTAGTAGCCAGACATACAACTCTGGGGCCAACGTCCTGACTTTC CASSSQTYNSGANVLTF
TRBD1 few TRBJ2-1 TRBV7-6 TGTGCCAGCAGCTTAGGGGTCGGGACAGGGGGCGAGCAGTTCTTC CASSLGVGTGGEQFF
- - TRBJ1-1 TRBV2 TGTGCCAGCATCGAACCAGGAGGTATGAACACTGAAGCTTTCTTT CASIEPGGMNTEAFF
TRBD1 many TRBJ2-7 TRBV29-1 TGCAGCGTCGATGGGACAGGGGCCCACTCCTACGAGCAGTACTTC CSVDGTGAHSYEQYF
- few TRBJ1-1 TRBV12-5 TGTGCTAGTGGTCTCCACAGGGATCTAAACACTGAAGCTTTCTTT CASGLHRDLNTEAFF
- few TRBJ1-2 TRBV30 TGTGCCTGGAGTGTACCAGACCTTAACTATGGCTACACCTTC CAWSVPDLNYGYTF
TRBD1 few TRBJ1-1 TRBV14 TGTGCCAGCAGCAGCCGGGACAGGGTACAGACTGAAGCTTTCTTT CASSSRDRVQTEAFF
- many TRBJ2-3 TRBV4-3 TGCGCCAGCAGCCAAGAGGGGGGCTCGGTAGATACGCAGTATTTT CASSQEGGSVDTQYF
TRBD2 few TRBJ2-4 TRBV28 TGTGCCAACCCCCGGGGGGGGGCTCAATGGGACATTCAGTACTTC CANPRGGAQWDIQYF
TRBD1 few TRBJ1-3 TRBV28 TGTGCCAGCAGTGACAGGGGGCTCTCTGGAAACACCATATATTTT CASSDRGLSGNTIYF
- - TRBJ1-1 TRBV6-2/TRBV6-3 TGTGCCAGCAGTTACGGCCAGAGCGAAGCTTTCTTT CASSYGQSEAFF
- many TRBJ2-1 TRBV20-1 TGCAGTGCTAGAGATCAGGGACAAGCCTACAATGAGCAGTTCTTC CSARDQGQAYNEQFF
- few TRBJ2-7 TRBV2 TGTGCCAGCAGTGGAGGGGGGGTCGAGCAGTACTTC CASSGGGVEQYF
- few TRBJ2-2 TRBV7-8 TGTGCGTCGGGGTCACCGAACACCGGGGAGCTGTTTTTT CASGSPNTGELFF
TRBD2 few TRBJ2-5 TRBV5-1 TGCGCCAGCAGCGGCGGACTAGCGGGGGGACCGTACCAAGAGACCCAGTACTTC CASSGGLAGGPYQETQYF
- many TRBJ1-2 TRBV12-3/TRBV12-4 TGTGCCAGCAGTCCGAGCCCGGGACTCCTCCTATATGGCTACACCTTC CASSPSPGLLLYGYTF
- many TRBJ2-1 TRBV7-6 TGTGCCAGCAGCCCGAGCACAGGGGACTACTACAATGAGCAGTTCTTC CASSPSTGDYYNEQFF
- - TRBJ1-1 TRBV11-1 TGTGCCAGCAGCTTAGGTTGGGACTCTGAAGCTTTCTTT CASSLGWDSEAFF
- - TRBJ2-7 TRBV6-1 TGTGCCAGCAGTGAGGGGGGAACCTACGAGCAGTACTTC CASSEGGTYEQYF
TRBD2 few TRBJ2-4 TRBV4-1 TGCGCCAGCAGCCAAACCCGATCCGGGGGGGCCGAAAACATTCAGTACTTC CASSQTRSGGAENIQYF
- - TRBJ2-1 TRBV10-3 TGTGCCACCGAGGATGTGAGCTCCTACAATGAGCAGTTCTTC CATEDVSSYNEQFF
- - TRBJ2-7 TRBV10-3 TGTGCCCCCTACGGGAGCTCGCCTCAGTACTTC CAPYGSSPQYF
TRBD2 - TRBJ2-3 TRBV18 TGTGCCAGCTCCGTGACTAGCTTCACAGATACGCAGTATTTT CASSVTSFTDTQYF
- many TRBJ1-5 TRBV5-6 TGTGCCAAAACCGGAGGAATCAATCAGCCCCAGCATTTT CAKTGGINQPQHF
- - TRBJ1-2 TRBV15 TGTGCCACCAGCAGGGATACGGGGGCTCTCGGCTATGGCTACACCTTC CATSRDTGALGYGYTF
- few TRBJ1-3 TRBV12-3/TRBV12-4 TGTGCCAGCAGAGAGGGGTTATGGTCATCTGGAAACACCATATATTTT CASREGLWSSGNTIYF
- - TRBJ2-7 TRBV7-9 TGTGCCAGCAGCTTCCGGCCTGTCGAGCAGTACTTC CASSFRPVEQYF
- - TRBJ1-5 TRBV27 TGTGCCAGCAGTTGGGGCAGCGGGCCCAATCAGCCCCAGCATTTT CASSWGSGPNQPQHF
- - TRBJ1-5 TRBV6-2/TRBV6-3 TGTGCCAGCAGTTCCCTCGGTCAGCCCCAGCATTTT CASSSLGQPQHF
- - TRBJ2-3 TRBV12-3/TRBV12-4 TGTGCCAGCAGGTTGGGAGACAGTTCCACAGATACGCAGTATTTT CASRLGDSSTDTQYF
- few TRBJ2-3 TRBV20-1 TGCAGTGCTAACAACTTCGACCTCAGCACAGATACGCAGTATTTT CSANNFDLSTDTQYF
TRBD2 - TRBJ2-5 TRBV7-9 TGTGCCAGCAGCTTTCTAGCGGGGGATCCAAATTGGGAAGAGACCCAGTACTTC CASSFLAGDPNWEETQYF
- - TRBJ2-2 TRBV2 TGTGCCAGCAGTGAAGGCCACAACACCGGGGAGCTGTTTTTT CASSEGHNTGELFF
- - TRBJ2-7 TRBV19 TGTGCCAGTAGTATAGCCAGGGGTCGCCTCTCCTACGAGCAGTACTTC CASSIARGRLSYEQYF
- many TRBJ2-5 TRBV5-1 TGCGCCAGCACGGGGGATCAAGAGACCCAGTACTTC CASTGDQETQYF
- - TRBJ2-3 TRBV7-6 TGTGCCAGCAGCTTAGCGGGCGCCGGGAATACGCAGTATTTT CASSLAGAGNTQYF
- few TRBJ1-2 TRBV5-5 TGTGCCAGCAGCTTGGACAATAACTATGGCTACACCTTC CASSLDNNYGYTF
- - TRBJ2-1 TRBV7-2 TGTGCCAGCAGCTTAGGGCAGAGGTCCTACAATGAGCAGTTCTTC CASSLGQRSYNEQFF
TRBD1 - TRBJ2-1 TRBV6-1 TGTGCCAGCAGTGAGGGCAGGGGGAGAGATGAGCAGTTCTTC CASSEGRGRDEQFF
- few TRBJ1-6 TRBV4-1 TGCGCCAGCAGCCAAGGAAGACAGTCGAGCTCCTATAATTCACCCCTCCACTTT CASSQGRQSSSYNSPLHF
- - TRBJ2-2 TRBV6-1 TGTGCCAGCAGTGAAAGAGCCGGGGAGCTGTTTTTT CASSERAGELFF
TRBD2 few TRBJ2-5 TRBV6-2/TRBV6-3 TGTGCCAGCAGTTACCCAGCCGGGACTAGCGGTCAAGAGACCCAGTACTTC CASSYPAGTSGQETQYF
- few TRBJ1-5 TRBV4-3 TGCGCCAGCAGCCAAGAGTTGGGTTGGAGGAATCAGCCCCAGCATTTT CASSQELGWRNQPQHF
TRBD2 - TRBJ2-3 TRBV7-3 TGTGCCAGCAGCTTGACTAGCGGGGCTGCAGATACGCAGTATTTT CASSLTSGAADTQYF
TRBD1 few TRBJ1-3 TRBV4-3 TGCGCCAGCAGCCAGGGGACAGGCTCTGGAAACACCATATATTTT CASSQGTGSGNTIYF
TRBD2 many TRBJ2-1 TRBV12-3/TRBV12-4 TGTGCCAGCTGCAGCGGGGTCCGGTTTGATTTTACGGAGCAGTTCTTC CASCSGVRFDFTEQFF
- few TRBJ2-1 TRBV7-8 TGTGCCAGCAGCTTATTCAGTACCCACAATGAGCAGTTCTTC CASSLFSTHNEQFF
- many TRBJ2-2 TRBV9 TGTGCCAGCAGCCTTAGCGGCGGGGAGCTGTTTTTT CASSLSGGELFF
- few TRBJ2-7 TRBV14 TGTGCCAGCACCACGGGAAGAACGGGACGGATCGACGAGCAGTACTTC CASTTGRTGRIDEQYF
- few TRBJ1-1 TRBV4-3 TGCGCCAGCAGCCAAGGCCCAGCGATGAACACTGAAGCTTTCTTT CASSQGPAMNTEAFF
TRBD2 - TRBJ2-3 TRBV6-4 TGTGCCAGCAGTGAAGGCGGGGGGGCGGTAGATACGCAGTATTTT CASSEGGGAVDTQYF
- few TRBJ2-2 TRBV7-2 TGTGCCAGCAGTTTCCGACCGGGGTCGATCACCGGGGAGCTGTTTTTT CASSFRPGSITGELFF
TRBD1 few TRBJ2-7 TRBV4-1 TGCGCCAGCAGCCATGGGACAGACTACGAGCAGTACTTC CASSHGTDYEQYF
- - TRBJ2-1 TRBV19 TGTGCCAGTAGTATAGTGGCGACGGATGAGCAGTTCTTC CASSIVATDEQFF